Below, one T cell receptor (beta chain) is given with its context. Its matching antigen is unknown. Germline CDR1 reads SGDLS; CDR2 reads YYNGEE. The CDR3 loop spans 12 amino acids. V was cut by 8 bases and J by 2 bases, with 11 bases left in between. This sample stems from a study of CD8 T cells in ankylosing spondylitis. Study observations and caveats: Reports say disease-linked clones showed up significantly more in matched ankylosing spondylitis synovial fluid. In reactive arthritis synovial fluid and blood, some motif variants had been reported before.

TCRdb re-analysed the 5' RACE reads in MiXCR, keeping a single row per CDR3 protein. The sample shows 150,000 to 200,000 distinct CDR3 sequences, around 17% of them seen only once. This TCR was recovered from a male donor with ankylosing spondylitis or in good health (not recorded which). The rearrangement uses TRBV9 and TRBJ2-7; the D gene is possibly TRBD2 (5 bases). The sample comprised blood, either unsorted or a sorted T cell fraction (not recorded which). CDR3 amino acids: CASLDWTYEQYF. As DNA, the CDR3 is TGTGCCAGTTTGGACTGGACCTACGAGCAGTACTTC. The entire variable domain, with the rest obtained from reference TRBV9 and TRBJ2-7, is as follows: DSGVTQTPKHLITATGQRVTLRCSPRSGDLSVYWYQQSLDQGLQFLIQYYNGEERAKGNILERFSAQQFPDLHSELNLSSLELGDSALYFCASLDWTYEQYFGPGTRLTVT.